This entry concerns a single T cell receptor beta chain. The target of this receptor is not known. Base qualities are not recorded, but no much larger clone differs from it by a single base. As encoded in the germline V gene, CDR1 is LGHNA while CDR2 is YNFKEQ. Counted from cysteine to phenylalanine, this CDR3 has 16 amino acids. Solely the CDR3 DNA is kept, with 48 bases framed from the first base. V loses 0 bases at its end and J loses 4 bases; junction bases beyond the gene matches: 5. The record originates from a study of neoadjuvant nivolumab and ipilimumab in lung cancer (dated by TCRdb to 2018 to 2020). Some background on the complete study: Intravenous nivolumab was dosed at 3 mg/kg on days 1, 15 and 29, and in the combination arm ipilimumab 1 mg/kg was added on day 1 only. The major pathologic response (MPR) rate in the intention-to-treat population in each study arm was designated as the primary trial endpoint. The trial treated 44 patients with operable NSCLC: about 23 were randomized to nivolumab monotherapy and roughly 21 to nivolumab plus ipilimumab. TCR repertoires in pretherapy (baseline) peripheral blood were compared with TCR repertoires in tumors resected at surgery after neoadjuvant immune checkpoint blockade. Matched pretherapy and resected tumor pairs were analyzed for seven patients, of whom four received nivolumab and three received nivolumab plus ipilimumab. Here is what the overall study found, with its caveats: A small number of samples was subjected to TCR sequencing. No significant correlation was found between TCR clonality and pathologic tumor regression, and only a single major-pathologic-response sample was available for the analysis of TCR clonality versus pathologic tumor regression. From pretherapy to surgery, tumor T-cell richness and clonality went up in three of three dual-therapy tumors, versus only two of four nivolumab-treated tumors. Richness in tumors resected after neoadjuvant therapy showed a positive correlation with pretherapy blood TCR richness (Spearman R ~ 0.86). Resected tumors had greater TCR richness and clonality than tumor-adjacent uninvolved lung, and increases were observed in more dual-therapy-treated tumors.

The method behind the library was the immunoSEQ multiplex PCR assay. Per the original workflow: Repertoires were summarized by richness and clonality, and significantly expanded and contracted clones were identified between pre- and post-therapy samples. Here the immuneACCESS table is served through TCRdb, limited to in-frame sequences with V and J called. Missing clones are a known gap in these copies; in checked studies unresolved V genes cover under half, and the rest lacks a known reason. The V and J calls and clone size are taken from that table; D and trimming were inferred from the DNA. This sample has some 30,000 clones in its table, and 90% of those were observed once. The ten largest make up around 5.1% of the sample. In light of the paper, this sample's time point label describes: at surgical resection after neoadjuvant nivolumab +/- ipilimumab. The samples were obtained from NEOSTAR, a phase 2 randomized trial that tested neoadjuvant nivolumab or nivolumab plus ipilimumab, followed by surgery, in operable NSCLC.

Sequencing used peripheral blood, obtained after neoadjuvant nivolumab, alone or with ipilimumab, at or shortly before surgery. Recombination connected TRBV4-2 to TRBJ2-3, with TRBD2 identical over 9 junction bases. The receptor was derived from an adult with non-small cell lung cancer. The CDR3 loop reads CASSQDAGGGADTQYF. The nucleotide sequence reads TGTGCCAGCAGCCAAGATGCTGGCGGGGGGGCAGATACGCAGTATTTT.